This passage covers 15 T cell receptor beta chains from one sample sequenced in a study of T cell repertoires in ileal Crohn's disease. Assay: immunoSEQ multiplex PCR; the TCRdb copy retains only in-frame clones and omits some. Here the sample spans 4,000 to 6,000 clones, around 84% being singletons. Sequencing input: ileal tissue. The receptors stem from an adult with Crohn's disease.

This chain links TRBV6-6 with TRBJ1-2; D is undetermined. This CDR3 spans 14 amino acids. CDR1 and CDR2 from the germline V gene are MNHNY and SVGAGI (reference sequence). V lost 7 bases, J lost 1 base, and 13 bases lay in between. The CDR3 region is CASNDATVNYGYTF. The DNA for the CDR3 is TGTGCCAGCAACGATGCAACTGTTAACTATGGCTACACCTTC.

V usage is TRBV7-8 and J usage is TRBJ2-2; TRBD2 aligns across 8 bases. After removal of 3 bases from V and 6 bases from J, the junction contained 3 bases not matched to a gene. Germline CDR1 reads SGHVS; CDR2 reads FQNEAQ. This CDR3 is built from 14 residues. The CDR3 here is CASSFGGAAGELFF. DNA of the CDR3: TGTGCCAGCAGCTTCGGGGGGGCCGCCGGGGAGCTGTTTTTT.

The J gene is TRBJ2-7, the V gene TRBV11-2, with TRBD1 matching over 11 bases. From germline, CDR1 is SGHAT and CDR2 FQNNGV. This CDR3 region has 15 residues. The V and J ends lost 4 bases and 5 bases, in that order; junction bases with no gene match: 7. This CDR3 reads CASSSGQGAINEQYF. The CDR3 DNA sequence: TGTGCCAGCAGCTCAGGACAGGGGGCGATAAACGAGCAGTACTTC.

This chain uses TRBV6-6 with TRBJ1-2; unclear D gene. Trimming cost V 6 bases and J 0 bases, with 14 bases left between them. The germline V gene has CDR1 MNHNY and CDR2 SVGAGI (reference sequence). The CDR3 contains 15 residues. Here the CDR3 DNA reads TGTGCCAGCAGCACCCTGGGAGGGCCTAACTATGGCTACACCTTC. Its protein is CASSTLGGPNYGYTF.

The chain is built from TRBV28 and TRBJ2-3, with 11 bases matching TRBD2. The CDR3 totals 15 residues. From germline, CDR1 is MDHEN and CDR2 SYDVKM. J lost 6 bases, V lost 8 bases, and 10 bases had no gene match. The CDR3 region has the DNA TGTGCCAGCTCTCAACTAGCGGGGGTTGTGGATACGCAGTATTTT. Amino acid sequence: CASSQLAGVVDTQYF.

The gene calls are TRBV9 and TRBJ2-1; a possible D gene is TRBD1 (5 bases). Trimming removed 1 base from V and 4 bases from J, with 15 bases in between. The V gene's germline CDR1 is SGDLS and CDR2 YYNGEE. The CDR3 has 16 residues. CDR3 region: CASSVRGNGPYNEQFF. CDR3 nucleotides: TGTGCCAGCAGCGTAAGGGGCAACGGGCCTTACAATGAGCAGTTCTTC.

This chain's CDR3 is CASSIGAGGPLSTDTQYF. Written as DNA, the CDR3 is TGTGCCAGTAGTATAGGGGCGGGGGGGCCTTTGAGCACAGATACGCAGTATTTT. V is TRBV19 and J is TRBJ2-3, with TRBD2 matching 9 bases. The V gene's germline CDR1 is LNHDA and CDR2 SQIVND (reference sequence). After removal of 1 base from V and 0 bases from J, the junction contained 8 bases not matched to a gene. There are 18 residues in the CDR3.

This clone was observed once. V is TRBV5-6 and J is TRBJ2-5; 8 nucleotides align to TRBD1. The germline gives CDR1 SGHDT, CDR2 YYEEEE. The CDR3 extends over 14 amino acids. After removal of 1 base from V and 7 bases from J, the junction contained 6 bases not matched to a gene. The CDR3 is CASSLMTGERTQYF. In nucleotides, the CDR3 is TGTGCCAGCAGCTTGATGACAGGGGAAAGGACCCAGTACTTC.

The gene calls are TRBV2 and TRBJ1-6; D possibly corresponds to TRBD1 (6 bases). The CDR3 extends over 14 amino acids. Germline CDR1 and CDR2: SNHLY and FYNNEI. V was trimmed by 6 bases and J by 8 bases, leaving 14 bases between them. The CDR3 here is CASRREQGDSPLHF. In DNA form, the CDR3 reads TGTGCCAGCAGAAGGGAACAGGGAGATTCACCCCTCCACTTT.

The V and J genes are TRBV7-2 and TRBJ1-2, with D tentatively TRBD1 (5 bases). The CDR3 covers 12 residues. Germline V gene data show CDR1 as SGHTA and CDR2 as FQGNSA. V was clipped by 10 bases and J by 0 bases, with 9 bases between them. The CDR3, as DNA: TGTGCCAACGGGGGAACTAACTATGGCTACACCTTC. Encoded protein: CANGGTNYGYTF.

This clone has just a few counts. V and J are TRBV6-1 and TRBJ1-4, with D maybe TRBD1 (5 bases). CDR3 length: 13 amino acids. Trimming removed 4 bases from V and 7 bases from J, with 10 bases in between. The germline CDR1 and CDR2 sequences are MNHNS and SASEGT. The CDR3 DNA reads as TGTGCCAGCAGTGTGCAGGGAGGTGAAAAACTGTTTTTT. Translation: CASSVQGGEKLFF.

The V call is TRBV5-6, the J call TRBJ2-1, with 8 bases matching TRBD1. V lost 3 bases to trimming and J lost 11 bases; unmatched junction nucleotides: 13. Germline V gene lookup returns CDR1 SGHDT and CDR2 YYEEEE. CDR3 length: 15 residues. This CDR3 is CASSSGIGDRFQQFF. The CDR3 coding sequence is TGTGCCAGCAGCTCGGGGATCGGGGACAGGTTTCAGCAGTTCTTC.

This clone was seen only a few times. The chain uses TRBV5-4 and TRBJ1-4, with D perhaps matching TRBD1 (5 bases). Germline-derived CDR1 and CDR2 are SGHNT and YYREEE (reference sequence). The CDR3 extends over 15 amino acids. The germline V and J ends were trimmed by 0 bases and 5 bases, with 11 bases remaining between them. The CDR3 spells CASSLETAPNEKLFF. The CDR3 nucleotides are TGTGCCAGCAGCTTGGAGACAGCGCCAAATGAAAAACTGTTTTTT. Variable domain in full (rest from reference TRBV5-4 and TRBJ1-4): ETGVTQSPTHLIKTRGQQVTLRCSSQSGHNTVSWYQQALGQGPQFIFQYYREEENGRGNFPPRFSGLQFPNYSSELNVNALELDDSALYLCASSLETAPNEKLFFGSGTQLSVL.

This clone has just one count. The genes are TRBV10-3 and TRBJ1-5, with D maybe TRBD1 (5 bases). The CDR3 is 13 amino acids. The germline V gene encodes CDR1 ENHRY and CDR2 SYGVKD. V was clipped by 3 bases and J by 7 bases, with 10 bases between them. The CDR3 region is CAISEAGYQPQHF. As DNA, the CDR3 is TGTGCCATCAGTGAAGCAGGGTACCAGCCCCAGCATTTT.

This rearrangement joins TRBV4-2 to TRBJ2-3; 14 bases fit TRBD2. Germline CDR1 LGHNA, CDR2 YNFKEQ. The V segment lost 3 bases and the J segment 4 bases; nucleotides outside the gene matches: 0. The CDR3 has 15 residues. CDR3 sequence reads: CASSQTSGGADTQYF. The CDR3 nucleotides are TGTGCCAGCAGCCAGACTAGCGGGGGGGCAGATACGCAGTATTTT.